This note documents a single T cell receptor beta chain sequence. The germline CDR1 and CDR2 sequences are GTSNPN and SVGIG (reference sequence). The CDR3 covers 21 residues. The sample originates from a study of T cell changes during pregnancy in multiple sclerosis. Only in-frame clones appear in the TCRdb table, and some are missing; sequencing was by immunoSEQ multiplex PCR. The data show 80,000 to 130,000 clones, more than 90% seen once. The material sequenced was peripheral blood, taken in the second trimester of pregnancy. This chain uses TRBV30 with TRBJ2-6; D is perhaps TRBD1 (6 bases). The sequence came from a female donor with multiple sclerosis, enrolled in a pregnancy study. In DNA form, the CDR3 reads TGTGCAACTGAACAAGACCATAGGGGGAGTATACAGTCCTCTGGGGCCAACGTCCTGACTTTC. Its protein is CATEQDHRGSIQSSGANVLTF.